A selection of T cell receptor beta chains follows, all from one sample in a study of T cell responses to AZD1222 COVID-19 vaccine. Only in-frame clones appear in the TCRdb table, and some are missing; sequencing was by immunoSEQ multiplex PCR. The profile covers 90,000 to 150,000 clones, with more than 80% appearing a single time and 5.4% taken by the ten largest. Specimen: peripheral blood, collected on day 0 of AZD1222 vaccination. The receptor source for this set is an adult in good health. The CDR3 runs from the conserved cysteine through the conserved F or W. Each record gives: V gene, D gene, clone size, J gene, CDR3 DNA, CDR3 protein. A D gene is named only where the DNA matches it firmly. The size of a clone is reported for some rows only, either as once, few or many, or as a class for expanded clones.

TRBV6-5,TRBD1,NA,TRBJ1-5,TGTGCCAGCAAGACAGGGGCTTTTCAGCCCCAGCATTTT,CASKTGAFQPQHF
TRBV11-3,NA,NA,TRBJ2-7,TGTGCCAGCAGCTCCGCTCCAAGGGAACGGTACGAGCAGTACTTC,CASSSAPRERYEQYF
TRBV4-2,TRBD1,NA,TRBJ1-3,TGTGCCAGCAGCCAATTTCAGGGGGTCTCTGGAAACACCATATATTTT,CASSQFQGVSGNTIYF
TRBV5-1,NA,NA,TRBJ1-1,TGCGCCAGCAGCCACGGATCTGAAGCTTTCTTT,CASSHGSEAFF
TRBV18,NA,NA,TRBJ1-3,TGTGCCAGCTCCCCAACTATGGCCACGCGGGAATCTGGAAACACCATATATTTT,CASSPTMATRESGNTIYF
TRBV27,NA,NA,TRBJ1-4,TGTGCCAGCAGTTTAAATACAGGGAGTTTTAACGAAAAACTGTTTTTT,CASSLNTGSFNEKLFF
TRBV19,NA,NA,TRBJ1-5,TGTGCCAGTAGTATAGGGGAAGGAGGTTATCAGCCCCAGCATTTT,CASSIGEGGYQPQHF
TRBV5-6,NA,once,TRBJ1-2,TGTGCCAGCAGCTTGGGGGCGGCTGGCTACACCTTC,CASSLGAAGYTF
TRBV5-6,NA,NA,TRBJ2-7,TGTGCCAGCAGCTGGTTGGGCAACACCTACGAGCAGTACTTC,CASSWLGNTYEQYF
TRBV11-3,NA,NA,TRBJ2-2,TGTGCCAGCTCGACCGGGGCCTGGACCGGGGAGCTGTTTTTT,CASSTGAWTGELFF
TRBV21-1,NA,NA,TRBJ1-4,TGTGCCAGCAAGAGGCAGGTTACTGAAAAACTGTTTTTT,CASKRQVTEKLFF
TRBV7-9,NA,NA,TRBJ2-1,TGTGCCAGCAGCTTAGAGGGCGGCAGCTCCTACAATGAGCAGTTCTTC,CASSLEGGSSYNEQFF
TRBV12-3/TRBV12-4,NA,NA,TRBJ2-1,TGTGCCAGCGGAGCCCACACAGGTGAGCAGTTCTTC,CASGAHTGEQFF
TRBV7-8,NA,NA,TRBJ1-1,TGTGCCAGCAAAGAGAGGAACACTGAAGCTTTCTTT,CASKERNTEAFF
TRBV7-3,NA,NA,TRBJ2-7,TGTGCCAGCAGCTGGACCCAAGGCTACGAGCAGTACTTC,CASSWTQGYEQYF
TRBV7-8,NA,once,TRBJ1-1,TGTGCCAGCAGCGTTTACCTGAGAGAGGTAGTTGAAGCTTTCTTT,CASSVYLREVVEAFF
TRBV13,NA,NA,TRBJ1-1,TGTGCCAGCAGCTTAGGGCAGATGAACACTGAAGCTTTCTTT,CASSLGQMNTEAFF
TRBV7-2,NA,once,TRBJ2-7,TGTGCCAGCAGCTCGGACGTGAACAACTACGAGCAGTACTTC,CASSSDVNNYEQYF
TRBV6-5,NA,NA,TRBJ2-7,TGTGCCAGCAGCAACAGGGTTGACTACGAGCAGTACTTC,CASSNRVDYEQYF
TRBV7-8,TRBD1,NA,TRBJ2-1,TGTGCCAGCACCACCCGGGACAGGGGCTATGAGCAGTTCTTC,CASTTRDRGYEQFF
TRBV6-5,TRBD1,NA,TRBJ2-1,TGTGCCAGCAGTTGGGACAGCCGAGAGCAGTTCTTC,CASSWDSREQFF
TRBV24-1,NA,once,TRBJ2-3,TGTGCCACCAGTGATGCCATCGGGACGCAGTATTTT,CATSDAIGTQYF
TRBV7-8,NA,NA,TRBJ1-2,TGTGCCAGCAGCTTACTGAAGGGAAGCCCTAACTATGGCTACACCTTC,CASSLLKGSPNYGYTF
TRBV4-2,NA,NA,TRBJ1-1,TGTGCCAGCAGCCAAGAAGGACGGGGGAGGAAGACTGAAGCTTTCTTT,CASSQEGRGRKTEAFF
TRBV5-1,NA,NA,TRBJ1-5,TGCGCCAGCAGCCTGGCAGGGCAGCTTGAGCAGCCCCAGCATTTT,CASSLAGQLEQPQHF
TRBV18,NA,NA,TRBJ2-2,TGTGCCAGCCCCCGCCCGGGCTTGCCCGGGGAGCTGTTTTTT,CASPRPGLPGELFF
TRBV30,TRBD1,NA,TRBJ1-2,TGTGCCTGGAGTGTACGGCAGGGGGCCGCTAACTATGGCTACACCTTC,CAWSVRQGAANYGYTF
TRBV5-1,NA,once,TRBJ2-5,TGCGCCAGCAGCTTAAAAGGGGAGACCCAGTACTTC,CASSLKGETQYF
TRBV7-3,NA,NA,TRBJ2-2,TGTGCCAGCAGCTTATCAACCAGCCCCGGGGAGCTGTTTTTT,CASSLSTSPGELFF
TRBV5-6,TRBD1,NA,TRBJ1-3,TGTGCCAGCAGCCCCGGAGGGACAGGGGGATTCTCTGGAAACACCATATATTTT,CASSPGGTGGFSGNTIYF
TRBV27,NA,NA,TRBJ1-6,TGTGCCAGCAGTTTGTTGCGTAGCTCCTATAATTCACCCCTCCACTTT,CASSLLRSSYNSPLHF
TRBV19,NA,NA,TRBJ2-3,TGTGCCAGTAGTAATAGCCTCATCCGAGGGGCAGATACGCAGTATTTT,CASSNSLIRGADTQYF
TRBV4-2,NA,NA,TRBJ1-1,TGTGCCAGCAGCCAAGGTTCCGGGGGGAACACTGAAGCTTTCTTT,CASSQGSGGNTEAFF
TRBV5-6,NA,NA,TRBJ2-3,TGTGCCAGCAGCTTGGTGCATAGCACAGATACGCAGTATTTT,CASSLVHSTDTQYF
TRBV27,NA,NA,TRBJ2-7,TGTGCCAGCAGTTTCCAGGGGAGCTCCTACGAGCAGTACTTC,CASSFQGSSYEQYF
TRBV5-1,NA,NA,TRBJ2-2,TGCGCCAGCAGCCTCGAGGGGGGCACCGGGGAGCTGTTTTTT,CASSLEGGTGELFF
TRBV7-9,NA,few,TRBJ2-7,TGTGCCAGCAGCCCGGGACTGGACGAGCAGTACTTC,CASSPGLDEQYF
TRBV10-3,TRBD1,NA,TRBJ1-1,TGTGCCATCCGTACACAGGGGACGAACACTGAAGCTTTCTTT,CAIRTQGTNTEAFF
TRBV6-4,NA,NA,TRBJ1-4,TGTGCCAGCAGTGCCTCGGACAACGAAAGGCCCTTT,CASSASDNERPF
TRBV12-5,TRBD1,NA,TRBJ2-7,TGTGCTAGTGGTTTGGTAGGGACAGGGGGCAGAGAGCAGTACTTC,CASGLVGTGGREQYF
TRBV19,NA,NA,TRBJ1-4,TGTGCCAGTAGTCCCCCATGGGGGTCGACTAATGAAAAACTGTTTTTT,CASSPPWGSTNEKLFF
TRBV2,NA,NA,TRBJ2-7,TGTGCCAGCAGTGAAGGAGACAGGTTTCGCTACGAGCAGTACTTC,CASSEGDRFRYEQYF
TRBV7-2,NA,NA,TRBJ2-7,TGTGCCAGCAGCTCCTTGACAGGAAAGCAGTACTTC,CASSSLTGKQYF
TRBV29-1,NA,NA,TRBJ2-3,TGCAGCACGAAGAGAGACTTCACAGATACGCAGTATTTT,CSTKRDFTDTQYF
TRBV2,TRBD1,NA,TRBJ1-5,TGTGCCAGCAAGGGACAGGGTTTTCAGCCCCAGCATTTT,CASKGQGFQPQHF
TRBV4-2,NA,once,TRBJ1-4,TGTGCCAGCAGCCAAGGGACTCCCCGTCGTGTTGAAAAACTGTTTTTT,CASSQGTPRRVEKLFF
TRBV7-8,NA,once,TRBJ2-1,TGTGCCAGCAGCTTATTCGGGAGTACTCAAATACATCCCCATGAGCAGTTCTTC,CASSLFGSTQIHPHEQFF
TRBV7-6,NA,NA,TRBJ1-6,TGTGCCAGCAGCTTACCCGGAACTTCACCCCTCCACTTT,CASSLPGTSPLHF
TRBV19,NA,once,TRBJ1-1,TGTGCCAGTAGCCCGGGGGCCGAGGTGGGGAGCACTGAAGCTTTCTTT,CASSPGAEVGSTEAFF